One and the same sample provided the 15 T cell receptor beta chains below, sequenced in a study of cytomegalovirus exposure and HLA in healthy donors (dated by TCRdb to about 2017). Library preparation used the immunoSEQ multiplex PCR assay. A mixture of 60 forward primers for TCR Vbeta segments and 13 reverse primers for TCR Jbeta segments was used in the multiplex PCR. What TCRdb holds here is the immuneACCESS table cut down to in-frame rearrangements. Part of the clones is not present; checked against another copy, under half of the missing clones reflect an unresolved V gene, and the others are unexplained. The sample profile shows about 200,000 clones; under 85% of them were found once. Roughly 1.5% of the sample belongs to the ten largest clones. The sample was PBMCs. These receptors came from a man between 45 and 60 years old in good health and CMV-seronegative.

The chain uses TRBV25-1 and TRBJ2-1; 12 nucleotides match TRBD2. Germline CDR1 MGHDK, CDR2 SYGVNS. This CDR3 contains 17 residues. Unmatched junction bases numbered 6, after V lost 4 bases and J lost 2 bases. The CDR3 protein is CASSVTSGRGPYNEQFF. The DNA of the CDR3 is TGTGCCAGCAGTGTGACTAGCGGGAGAGGTCCCTACAATGAGCAGTTCTTC.

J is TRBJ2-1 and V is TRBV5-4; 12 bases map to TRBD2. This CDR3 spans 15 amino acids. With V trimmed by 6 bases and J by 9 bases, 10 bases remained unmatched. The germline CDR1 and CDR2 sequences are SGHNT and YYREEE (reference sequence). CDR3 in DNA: TGTGCCAGCAACCCGACTAGCGGGAGATGCTGTGAGCAGTTCTTC. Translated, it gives CASNPTSGRCCEQFF.

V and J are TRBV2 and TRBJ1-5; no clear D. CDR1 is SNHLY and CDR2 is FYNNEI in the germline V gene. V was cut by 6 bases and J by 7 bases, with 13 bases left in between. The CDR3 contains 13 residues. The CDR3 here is CASSGNLDQPQHF. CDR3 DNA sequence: TGTGCCAGCAGCGGGAATTTAGACCAGCCCCAGCATTTT.

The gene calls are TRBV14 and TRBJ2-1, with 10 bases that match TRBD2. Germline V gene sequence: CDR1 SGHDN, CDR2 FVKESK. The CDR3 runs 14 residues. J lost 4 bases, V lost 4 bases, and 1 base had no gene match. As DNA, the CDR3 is TGTGCCAGCAGCCCACTAGCGGGGTACAATGAGCAGTTCTTC. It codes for CASSPLAGYNEQFF.

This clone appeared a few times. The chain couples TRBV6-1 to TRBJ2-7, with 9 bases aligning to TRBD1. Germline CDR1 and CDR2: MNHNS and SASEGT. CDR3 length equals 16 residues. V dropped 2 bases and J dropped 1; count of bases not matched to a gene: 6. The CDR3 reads CASSERGQGRSYEQYF. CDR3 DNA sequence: TGTGCCAGCAGTGAAAGGGGACAGGGCCGGTCCTACGAGCAGTACTTC.

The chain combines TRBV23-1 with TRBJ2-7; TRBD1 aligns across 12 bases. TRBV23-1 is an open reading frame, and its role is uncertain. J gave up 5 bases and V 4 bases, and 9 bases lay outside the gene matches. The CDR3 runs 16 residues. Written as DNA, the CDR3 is TGCGCCAGCAGTCTCTCGTCTGGGACAGGGGGCCACGAGCAGTACTTC. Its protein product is CASSLSSGTGGHEQYF.

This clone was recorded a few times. The CDR3 DNA is TGTGCCTGGAGTCCTCGGACAGGGACAGATACGCAGTATTTT. This sequence encodes CAWSPRTGTDTQYF. The chain couples TRBV30 to TRBJ2-3, with TRBD1 matching over 8 bases. Per germline, CDR1 GTSNPN and CDR2 SVGIG (reference sequence). V lost 2 bases to trimming and J lost 3 bases; unmatched junction nucleotides: 4. CDR3 length: 14 amino acids.

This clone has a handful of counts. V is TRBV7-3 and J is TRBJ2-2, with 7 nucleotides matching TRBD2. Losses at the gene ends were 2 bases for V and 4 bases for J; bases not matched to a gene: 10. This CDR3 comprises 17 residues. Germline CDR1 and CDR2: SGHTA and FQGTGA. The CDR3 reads CASSLSAAGVGTGELFF. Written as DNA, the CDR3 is TGTGCCAGCAGCTTATCGGCTGCGGGGGTGGGCACCGGGGAGCTGTTTTTT.

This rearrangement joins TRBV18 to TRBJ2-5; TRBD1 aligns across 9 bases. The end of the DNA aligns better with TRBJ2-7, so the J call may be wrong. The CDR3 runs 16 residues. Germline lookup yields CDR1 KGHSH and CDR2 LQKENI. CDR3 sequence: CASSPLLGTGLSEQYF. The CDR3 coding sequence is TGTGCCAGCTCACCACTACTAGGGACAGGGTTAAGCGAGCAGTACTTC.

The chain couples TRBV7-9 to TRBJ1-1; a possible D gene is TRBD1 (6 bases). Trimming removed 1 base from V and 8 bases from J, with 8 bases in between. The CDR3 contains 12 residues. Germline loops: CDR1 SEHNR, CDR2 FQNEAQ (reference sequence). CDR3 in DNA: TGTGCCAGCAGCTTAGGGGGACAAGAAGCTTTCTTT. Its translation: CASSLGGQEAFF.

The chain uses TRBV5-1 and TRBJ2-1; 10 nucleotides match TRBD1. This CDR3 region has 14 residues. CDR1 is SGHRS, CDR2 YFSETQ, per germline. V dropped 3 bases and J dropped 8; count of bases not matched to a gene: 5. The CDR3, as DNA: TGCGCCAGCAGCTGGGGGACAGGGGCCTATGAGCAGTTCTTC. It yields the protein CASSWGTGAYEQFF.

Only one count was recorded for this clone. The CDR3 bases are TGTGCCAGCAGTTTAGCGGCAGGGTGGGAGCAGTACTTC. Translating it yields CASSLAAGWEQYF. The gene calls are TRBV27 and TRBJ2-7, with a possible D match to TRBD1 (5 bases). CDR3 length: 13 amino acids. The germline V gene encodes CDR1 MNHEY and CDR2 SMNVEV (reference sequence). Trimming pared 2 bases from V and 7 bases from J, leaving 12 bases between.

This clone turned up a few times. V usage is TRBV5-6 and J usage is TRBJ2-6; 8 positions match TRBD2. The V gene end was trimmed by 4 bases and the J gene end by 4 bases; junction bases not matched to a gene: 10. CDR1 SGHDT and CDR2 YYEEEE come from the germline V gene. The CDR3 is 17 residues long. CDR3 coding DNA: TGTGCCAGCAGCCCGGGGGCGGGGGGAACCGGGGCCAACGTCCTGACTTTC. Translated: CASSPGAGGTGANVLTF. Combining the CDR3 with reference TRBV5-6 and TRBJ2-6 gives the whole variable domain DAGVTQSPTHLIKTRGQQVTLRCSPKSGHDTVSWYQQALGQGPQFIFQYYEEEERQRGNFPDRFSGHQFPNYSSELNVNALLLGDSALYLCASSPGAGGTGANVLTFGAGSRLTVL.

DNA for the CDR3: TGTGCCAGTCGAGTCCCCTTCTCACAGGGCCCTATGAACACTGAAGCTTTCTTT. Its translation is CASRVPFSQGPMNTEAFF. V is TRBV2 and J is TRBJ1-1; a weak D match, TRBD1 (6 bases). The germline V and J ends were trimmed by 9 bases and 0 bases, with 26 bases remaining between them. CDR1 is SNHLY and CDR2 is FYNNEI in the germline V gene. The CDR3 has 18 residues.

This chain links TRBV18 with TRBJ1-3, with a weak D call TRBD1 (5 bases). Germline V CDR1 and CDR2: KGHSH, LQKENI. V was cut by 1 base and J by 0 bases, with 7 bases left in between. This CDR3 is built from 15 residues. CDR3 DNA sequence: TGTGCCAGCTCACCACGGGGCGGCTCTGGAAACACCATATATTTT. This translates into CASSPRGGSGNTIYF.